Presented here are 30 T cell receptor beta chains from one specimen sequenced in a study of cytomegalovirus exposure and HLA in healthy donors. The PCR made use of 60 Vbeta and 13 Jbeta primers. Assay: immunoSEQ multiplex PCR; the TCRdb copy retains only in-frame clones and omits some. The table records around 190,000 clones, roughly 77% of them present only once. The sample comprised PBMCs. These receptors all stem from a woman younger than 45 in good health and CMV-seropositive.

The chain recombines TRBV5-1 with TRBJ2-7; D is perhaps TRBD1 (6 bases). The ends were cut back, 4 bases at V and 5 bases at J, with 16 bases in the middle. Germline values: CDR1 SGHRS, CDR2 YFSETQ. The CDR3 spans 14 residues. The CDR3 nucleotides are TGCGCCAGCAGCGGACAAAGGGGGTATAACGAGCAGTACTTC. Protein product: CASSGQRGYNEQYF.

The chain carries TRBV6-5 and TRBJ2-2, with D maybe TRBD1 (5 bases). V dropped 6 bases and J dropped 4 bases, with 15 bases sitting between them. The CDR3 loop spans 15 amino acids. Germline values: CDR1 MNHEY, CDR2 SVGAGI. CDR3 sequence: CASRRQGDSTGELFF. The CDR3 nucleotides read TGTGCCAGCAGACGCCAGGGTGACTCCACCGGGGAGCTGTTTTTT.

As for this clone: Other nucleotide sequences in the sample specify the same CDR3. This CDR3 is CASSVARGSTEAFF. The CDR3 nucleotides read TGTGCCAGCAGTGTTGCCAGGGGAAGCACTGAAGCTTTCTTT. The chain has TRBV2 and TRBJ1-1; TRBD1 is a possible D gene (6 bases). The CDR3 consists of 14 residues. The V and J ends lost 4 bases and 4 bases respectively, with 13 bases between them. Germline V gene sequence: CDR1 SNHLY, CDR2 FYNNEI. Together with reference TRBV2 and TRBJ1-1, the CDR3 gives the full variable domain: EPEVTQTPSHQVTQMGQEVILRCVPISNHLYFYWYRQILGQKVEFLVSFYNNEISEKSEIFDDQFSVERPDGSNFTLKIRSTKLEDSAMYFCASSVARGSTEAFFGQGTRLTVV.

The table lists this clone with a count of one. The rearrangement links TRBV6-4 to TRBJ2-7; no reliable D call. V lost 8 bases and J lost 5, with 19 bases in between. The CDR3 runs 14 residues. Germline loops: CDR1 MRHNA, CDR2 SNTAGT. Here the CDR3 reads CASLPLCELHEQYF. The DNA for the CDR3 is TGTGCCAGCCTCCCCTTGTGCGAGTTGCACGAGCAGTACTTC.

As to this clone: This specimen includes other DNA sequences encoding the same CDR3. The rearrangement uses TRBV19 and TRBJ2-1; 11 nucleotides align to TRBD2. The V gene's germline CDR1 is LNHDA and CDR2 SQIVND (reference sequence). V dropped 3 bases and J dropped 7; count of bases not matched to a gene: 5. There are 15 residues in the CDR3. In DNA, the CDR3 is TGTGCCAGTAGTATGGGTCTAGCGGGAGGAAATGAGCAGTTCTTC. Translated: CASSMGLAGGNEQFF.

The table lists this clone with a few counts. The chain is built from TRBV7-9 and TRBJ1-5, with 9 bases identical to TRBD1. V gave up 8 bases and J gave up 7 bases; unmatched junction bases: 12. The CDR3 loop spans 15 amino acids. CDR1 and CDR2 (germline): SEHNR, FQNEAQ (reference sequence). This chain's CDR3 is CASSSGTGRGQPQHF. As DNA, the CDR3 is TGTGCCAGCTCCTCCGGGACAGGGCGGGGGCAGCCCCAGCATTTT.

This clone was seen more than once but under ten times. The chain carries TRBV2 and TRBJ1-5, with TRBD1 identical over 9 bases. The CDR3 covers 16 residues. Germline V gives CDR1 SNHLY, CDR2 FYNNEI. Losses at the gene ends were 2 bases for V and 3 bases for J; bases not matched to a gene: 5. This CDR3 reads CASSETRTGVNQPQHF. The CDR3 region has the DNA TGTGCCAGCAGTGAAACACGGACAGGGGTCAATCAGCCCCAGCATTTT.

The chain uses TRBV19 and TRBJ1-5; 9 nucleotides match TRBD1. Losses at the gene ends were 0 bases for V and 5 bases for J; bases not matched to a gene: 8. The CDR3 consists of 17 residues. Per germline, CDR1 LNHDA and CDR2 SQIVND (reference sequence). CDR3 residues: CASSIDSGTGTYQPQHF. CDR3 sequence (DNA): TGTGCCAGTAGTATAGATAGTGGGACAGGGACTTATCAGCCCCAGCATTTT.

The rearrangement joins TRBV28 to TRBJ1-4; 7 bases map to TRBD1. Looked up from germline, CDR1 is MDHEN and CDR2 is SYDVKM. J lost 8 bases, V lost 6 bases, and 18 bases had no gene match. This CDR3 is built from 17 residues. The CDR3 DNA follows: TGTGCCAGCAGACGGACAGGCCCTTTGCCACTTCGCGAAAAACTGTTTTTT. Amino acids: CASRRTGPLPLREKLFF. Drawing the rest from reference TRBV28 and TRBJ1-4, the complete variable domain is DVKVTQSSRYLVKRTGEKVFLECVQDMDHENMFWYRQDPGLGLRLIYFSYDVKMKEKGDIPEGYSVSREKKERFSLILESASTNQTSMYLCASRRTGPLPLREKLFFGSGTQLSVL.

This sequence joins TRBV28 and TRBJ1-5, with TRBD1 as a possible D gene (6 bases). V shed 6 bases and J shed 5 bases, with 14 bases lying between them. The CDR3 is 14 amino acids. Germline V lookup: CDR1 MDHEN, CDR2 SYDVKM. The CDR3 DNA follows: TGTGCCAGCAGCCCCGGGGGGGGCCATCAGCCCCAGCATTTT. Protein product: CASSPGGGHQPQHF.

A note on this clone: The junction departs from the called germline gene at one end, perhaps through a read error. Other DNA sequences of this sample code for an identical CDR3. The chain combines TRBV7-9 with TRBJ2-2, with 10 bases matching TRBD2. Per germline, CDR1 SEHNR and CDR2 FQNEAQ (reference sequence). The CDR3 contains 17 residues. The CDR3 here is CASSFRLAGGNTGELFF. The DNA for the CDR3 is TGTGCCAGCAGCTTCCGCTTAGCGGGAGGTAACACTGGGGAGCTGTTTTTT.

This sequence joins TRBV6-1 and TRBJ2-5; no firm D call. The J call may be faulty, since TRBJ2-7 better matches the DNA end. CDR1 is MNHNS and CDR2 is SASEGT in the germline V gene. This CDR3 is 11 amino acids long. The CDR3, as DNA: TGTGCCAGCAGATACAGCTACGAGCAGTACTTC. Translation gives CASRYSYEQYF.

The chain combines TRBV6-6 with TRBJ2-1; D is perhaps TRBD2 (6 bases). V shed 7 bases and J shed 7 bases, with 17 bases lying between them. Germline assignment: CDR1 MNHNY and CDR2 SVGAGI (reference sequence). This CDR3 spans 14 amino acids. The DNA of the CDR3 is TGTGCCAGCACCCTTAGCGGCGGGAATAATGAGCAGTTCTTC. Translating it yields CASTLSGGNNEQFF.

This chain connects TRBV5-6 to TRBJ2-7, with 10 bases lining up with TRBD2. CDR1 and CDR2 (germline): SGHDT, YYEEEE. This CDR3 spans 16 amino acids. V shed 5 bases and J 4 bases; nucleotides not matched to a gene: 12. Here the CDR3 DNA reads TGTGCCAGCAGTGCCGATTTGGGGACTAGCGCATACGAGCAGTACTTC. This translates into CASSADLGTSAYEQYF.

The chain has TRBV5-1 and TRBJ1-1, with TRBD1 matching 9 bases. The CDR3 loop spans 15 amino acids. Germline-derived CDR1 and CDR2 are SGHRS and YFSETQ. J lost 1 base, V lost 0 bases, and 1 base had no gene match. The CDR3 here is CASSLGTGANTEAFF. As DNA, the CDR3 is TGCGCCAGCAGCTTGGGGACAGGGGCGAACACTGAAGCTTTCTTT.

The chain employs TRBV5-4 and TRBJ2-1, with TRBD1 as a possible D gene (5 bases). From germline, CDR1 is SGHNT and CDR2 YYREEE (reference sequence). Trimming took 7 bases from V and 0 from J, leaving 11 bases between them. This CDR3 spans 14 amino acids. This CDR3 is CASHPRGSYNEQFF. As DNA, the CDR3 is TGTGCCAGCCACCCAAGGGGCTCCTACAATGAGCAGTTCTTC.

The CDR3 DNA sequence: TGTGCCAGCAGCCAAGGACGCGGGCAAGAGACCCAGTACTTC. Translation gives CASSQGRGQETQYF. V gene TRBV7-9 combines with J gene TRBJ2-5; tentative D call: TRBD2 (5 bases). Germline V CDR1 and CDR2: SEHNR, FQNEAQ (reference sequence). V gave up 5 bases and J gave up 2 bases, with 12 bases separating them. This CDR3 spans 14 amino acids.

The chain uses TRBV11-2 and TRBJ2-7; TRBD1 matches at 9 bases. After removal of 5 bases from V and 1 base from J, the junction contained 9 bases not matched to a gene. Germline values: CDR1 SGHAT, CDR2 FQNNGV. The CDR3 has 16 residues. In DNA, the CDR3 is TGTGCCAGCAGCCCACCACCGGGACAGGGTTCCTACGAGCAGTACTTC. The encoded protein is CASSPPPGQGSYEQYF.

The sample holds one count of this clone. The V and J genes are TRBV29-1 and TRBJ2-7; maybe TRBD2 (6 bases). The germline CDR1 and CDR2 sequences are SQVTM and ANQGSEA. CDR3 length: 14 residues. The V gene lost 4 bases and the J gene lost 5 bases, with 18 bases spanning the gap. CDR3 nucleotide sequence: TGCAGCGTTGTCCCACCGGGGGAACCCCACGAGCAGTACTTC. Amino acids: CSVVPPGEPHEQYF.

This clone was picked up one time. This rearrangement joins TRBV19 to TRBJ2-1; 9 nucleotides match TRBD1. The CDR3 is 15 residues long. Unmatched junction bases numbered 6, after V lost 6 bases and J lost 3 bases. CDR1 and CDR2 (germline): LNHDA, SQIVND (reference sequence). DNA for the CDR3: TGTGCCAGTAGCCCAGACAGGGGGGACTACAATGAGCAGTTCTTC. Translating gives CASSPDRGDYNEQFF.

The chain couples TRBV28 to TRBJ2-1; D perhaps matches TRBD2 (7 bases). The germline V gene encodes CDR1 MDHEN and CDR2 SYDVKM. The V and J ends lost 7 bases and 6 bases respectively, with 28 bases between them. CDR3 length equals 18 residues. CDR3 loop: CASTRRLSGIRGINEQFF. As DNA, the CDR3 is TGTGCCAGCACCCGCCGCCTGAGCGGGATTAGGGGGATCAATGAGCAGTTCTTC. The full variable domain, completed using reference TRBV28 and TRBJ2-1, is DVKVTQSSRYLVKRTGEKVFLECVQDMDHENMFWYRQDPGLGLRLIYFSYDVKMKEKGDIPEGYSVSREKKERFSLILESASTNQTSMYLCASTRRLSGIRGINEQFFGPGTRLTVL.

The V and J genes are TRBV7-9 and TRBJ2-1, with 8 bases that match TRBD1. CDR3 length equals 14 residues. V lost 6 bases and J lost 7; bases outside the gene matches: 8. From germline, CDR1 is SEHNR and CDR2 FQNEAQ (reference sequence). CDR3 amino acids: CASSRKTGENEQFF. CDR3 DNA sequence: TGTGCCAGCAGTCGGAAGACAGGGGAAAATGAGCAGTTCTTC.

J is TRBJ2-1 and V is TRBV5-1, with D possibly matching TRBD1 (6 bases). The V gene's germline CDR1 is SGHRS and CDR2 YFSETQ. V was pared by 4 bases and J by 2 bases, with 13 bases between. The CDR3 consists of 15 residues. DNA of the CDR3: TGCGCCAGCAGCGCTGTCGGGACAACCTACAATGAGCAGTTCTTC. As protein: CASSAVGTTYNEQFF.

The rearrangement links TRBV28 to TRBJ2-1; TRBD2 is a possible D gene (5 bases). V lost 6 bases to trimming and J lost 3 bases, with 15 bases between them. This CDR3 has 15 amino acids. Germline values: CDR1 MDHEN, CDR2 SYDVKM. CDR3 loop: CASSSRPGNYNEQFF. In DNA form, the CDR3 reads TGTGCCAGCAGCTCCCGTCCGGGGAACTACAATGAGCAGTTCTTC.

The rearrangement uses TRBV19 and TRBJ2-5; D gene unclear. Gene TRBJ2-7 matches the end of the DNA better, so the J call may be wrong. The CDR3 loop spans 13 amino acids. The V gene's germline CDR1 is LNHDA and CDR2 SQIVND (reference sequence). DNA of the CDR3: TGTGCCAGTAGAGCTAGGAGCTCCTACGAGCAGTACTTC. It encodes CASRARSSYEQYF.

This chain joins TRBV28 and TRBJ2-7, with 9 bases fitting TRBD2. This CDR3 spans 17 amino acids. Germline-derived CDR1 and CDR2 are MDHEN and SYDVKM. Trimming cost V 2 bases and J 2 bases; bases outside gene matches: 10. CDR3 in amino acids: CASSLGGASGATYEQYF. In nucleotides, the CDR3 is TGTGCCAGCAGTTTAGGTGGGGCTAGCGGGGCTACCTACGAGCAGTACTTC. The full variable domain, rest sourced from reference TRBV28 and TRBJ2-7, is DVKVTQSSRYLVKRTGEKVFLECVQDMDHENMFWYRQDPGLGLRLIYFSYDVKMKEKGDIPEGYSVSREKKERFSLILESASTNQTSMYLCASSLGGASGATYEQYFGPGTRLTVT.

The chain uses TRBV13 and TRBJ2-2; the match to TRBD1 covers 12 bases. V dropped 4 bases and J dropped 1; count of bases not matched to a gene: 7. The germline V gene has CDR1 PRHDT and CDR2 FYEKMQ (reference sequence). CDR3 length equals 18 residues. This CDR3 is CASSSLRDRGQNTGELFF. CDR3 bases: TGTGCCAGCAGCTCCCTCCGGGACAGGGGGCAGAACACCGGGGAGCTGTTTTTT.

V gene TRBV29-1 combines with J gene TRBJ1-5; D uncertain. Trimming took 2 bases from V and 0 from J, leaving 8 bases between them. Per the germline V gene, CDR1 is SQVTM and CDR2 is ANQGSEA. The CDR3 length is 14 residues. CDR3 sequence reads: CSVESGNSNQPQHF. CDR3 in DNA: TGCAGCGTTGAATCCGGGAATAGCAATCAGCCCCAGCATTTT.

The genes are TRBV10-2 and TRBJ1-1; D gene uncertain. The CDR3 length is 12 residues. Germline loops: CDR1 WSHSY, CDR2 SAAADI. The germline V and J ends were trimmed by 10 bases and 2 bases, with 11 bases remaining between them. CDR3 loop: CATSEPNTEAFF. CDR3 sequence (DNA): TGCGCCACCTCGGAGCCCAACACTGAAGCTTTCTTT.

The V gene is TRBV6-6, the J gene TRBJ2-3, with 7 positions matching TRBD2. This CDR3 has 14 amino acids. CDR1 MNHNY and CDR2 SVGAGI come from the germline V gene (reference sequence). With V trimmed by 2 bases and J by 5 bases, 4 bases remained unmatched. The CDR3: CASSYVQRGDTQYF. DNA of the CDR3: TGTGCCAGCAGTTACGTGCAGCGGGGAGATACGCAGTATTTT.